This TCR beta chain was recovered during a study of blood T cell repertoires in COVID-19. Original handling: Reference gene primer amplification gave estimated nucleated cell counts. Assay used: immunoSEQ multiplex PCR; TCRdb lists only in-frame clones, some missing. That table furnishes V, J and clone size, whereas the DNA furnished D and trimming. The sample yields about 180,000 clones, 78% seen once. The study recruited people aged about 18 to 90 years across approximately 24 US areas. Source material: PBMCs or T cells enriched from blood (not recorded which). This clonotype was obtained from a woman aged 45-60 years who had recovered from COVID-19.

In nucleotides, the CDR3 is TGCGCCAGCAGCGCGCTTCCCGACAGGTCCCAGAAACTTAGCAATCAGCCCCAGCATTTT. It encodes CASSALPDRSQKLSNQPQHF. The chain is built from TRBV5-1 and TRBJ1-5; D is perhaps TRBD1 (6 bases). CDR3 length: 20 residues. Per germline, CDR1 SGHRS and CDR2 YFSETQ. The V and J ends lost 4 bases and 0 bases respectively, with 26 bases between them.